Following are 18 T cell receptor beta chains from one sample sequenced in a study of cytomegalovirus exposure and HLA in healthy donors. It was with 60 Vbeta and 13 Jbeta primers that the PCR ran. Data came from immunoSEQ multiplex PCR; TCRdb stores just in-frame clones and leaves some out. Found here are approximately 210,000 clones, approximately 80% of them singletons; the top ten hold about 9.4%. Source material: PBMCs. All receptors come from a woman aged 45-65 years in good health and CMV-seropositive.

The V call is TRBV18, the J call TRBJ1-1; no definite D call. V lost 2 bases, J lost 2 bases, and 12 bases lay in between. From germline, CDR1 is KGHSH and CDR2 LQKENI. The CDR3 runs 15 residues. CDR3 sequence (DNA): TGTGCCAGCTCACCAACCATCCGGGGAAACACTGAAGCTTTCTTT. Its protein is CASSPTIRGNTEAFF.

The chain links TRBV9 to TRBJ2-3; 9 nucleotides line up with TRBD1. The CDR3 is 15 residues long. The J segment lost 3 bases and the V segment lost 5 bases, leaving 7 bases of the junction unmatched. CDR1 is SGDLS and CDR2 is YYNGEE in the germline V gene. The CDR3 DNA is TGTGCCAGCAGTGCCGGGACAGGGTATACAGATACGCAGTATTTT. Its translation is CASSAGTGYTDTQYF.

The CDR3 DNA follows: TGTGCCAGCAGCTTAGACGGGGGGAACATTCAGTACTTC. As protein: CASSLDGGNIQYF. V usage is TRBV7-2 and J usage is TRBJ2-4; 7 nucleotides agree with TRBD2. Germline V gives CDR1 SGHTA, CDR2 FQGNSA. J lost 7 bases, V lost 1 base, and 1 base had no gene match. This CDR3 is built from 13 residues. Together with reference TRBV7-2 and TRBJ2-4, the CDR3 gives the full variable domain: GAGVSQSPSNKVTEKGKDVELRCDPISGHTALYWYRQSLGQGLEFLIYFQGNSAPDKSGLPSDRFSAERTGGSVSTLTIQRTQQEDSAVYLCASSLDGGNIQYFGAGTRLSVL.

This clone appeared once. V and J are TRBV4-1 and TRBJ1-1, with D possibly TRBD1 on 6 matching bases. V lost 4 bases to trimming and J lost 2 bases, with 14 bases between them. The CDR3 is 15 residues long. Germline CDR1 MGHRA, CDR2 YSYEKL. The CDR3 protein is CASSPIGQRNTEAFF. The CDR3, as DNA: TGCGCCAGCAGCCCGATAGGACAGAGAAACACTGAAGCTTTCTTT.

The chain recombines TRBV7-2 with TRBJ1-2; D is ambiguous. Trimming took 8 bases from V and 2 from J, leaving 15 bases between them. This CDR3 region has 14 residues. The germline V gene has CDR1 SGHTA and CDR2 FQGNSA. CDR3 sequence reads: CASAQVGGNYGYTF. Here the CDR3 DNA reads TGTGCCAGCGCCCAGGTGGGCGGGAACTATGGCTACACCTTC.

The chain links TRBV4-1 to TRBJ1-2; perhaps TRBD1 as D (5 bases). This CDR3 is 13 amino acids long. Trimming left V 3 bases short and J 8 bases short, with 13 bases between. Germline V gene lookup returns CDR1 MGHRA and CDR2 YSYEKL. In DNA form, the CDR3 reads TGCGCCAGCAGCCAGGAAGACAGCTTCGGCTACACCTTC. It encodes CASSQEDSFGYTF.

The chain couples TRBV5-1 to TRBJ2-1; possibly TRBD1 for D (6 bases). CDR1 and CDR2 from the germline V gene are SGHRS and YFSETQ. Trimming removed 4 bases at V and 7 bases at J, with 18 bases between. The CDR3 spans 15 residues. Here the CDR3 DNA reads TGCGCCAGCAGCGTGGCTGGGACAAGGTCGAATGAGCAGTTCTTC. This encodes CASSVAGTRSNEQFF.

The rearrangement joins TRBV28 to TRBJ2-2; weak D call: TRBD2 (5 bases). The V and J ends lost 2 bases and 5 bases respectively, with 27 bases between them. Germline lookup yields CDR1 MDHEN and CDR2 SYDVKM. The CDR3 is 20 residues long. The CDR3 region has the DNA TGTGCCAGCAGTTTAATCGGCGGGCCCGGTCCCACCTATCGTACCGGGGAGCTGTTTTTT. This sequence encodes CASSLIGGPGPTYRTGELFF.

A single count supports this clone. The chain recombines TRBV4-1 with TRBJ2-1; D is perhaps TRBD2 (6 bases). The CDR3 runs 18 residues. V was clipped by 4 bases and J by 4 bases, with 23 bases between them. Germline CDR1 MGHRA, CDR2 YSYEKL. CDR3 region: CASSRGPLGGSAYNEQFF. The CDR3 DNA reads as TGCGCCAGCAGCCGAGGGCCCCTTGGGGGGTCCGCGTACAATGAGCAGTTCTTC.

The chain combines TRBV7-7 with TRBJ2-2, with D perhaps matching TRBD2 (6 bases). With 8 bases removed from V and 1 base from J, the gap between germline ends came to 8 bases. CDR1 and CDR2 from the germline V gene are SSHAT and FNYEAQ (reference sequence). This CDR3 is 13 amino acids long. As DNA, the CDR3 is TGTGCCAGCGGGCGGGGGAACACCGGGGAGCTGTTTTTT. Translation: CASGRGNTGELFF.

J is TRBJ1-2 and V is TRBV19, with D perhaps matching TRBD1 (6 bases). The CDR3 totals 12 residues. From germline, CDR1 is LNHDA and CDR2 SQIVND (reference sequence). V was clipped by 5 bases and J by 4 bases, with 8 bases between them. CDR3 residues: CASSGGTYGYTF. Written as DNA, the CDR3 is TGTGCCAGTAGTGGGGGCACCTATGGCTACACCTTC.

On this clone: This sample includes further DNA sequences coding for the same CDR3. CDR3 region: CASSTGTGGETQYF. The DNA of the CDR3 is TGTGCCAGCAGCACGGGGACAGGAGGAGAGACCCAGTACTTC. The V gene is TRBV7-3, the J gene TRBJ2-5; 8 bases agree with TRBD1. Germline CDR1 is SGHTA and CDR2 is FQGTGA. The V gene end was trimmed by 5 bases and the J gene end by 4 bases; junction bases not matched to a gene: 6. The CDR3 length is 14 residues.

The chain joins TRBV7-9 to TRBJ1-2; D gene unclear. The germline V gene encodes CDR1 SEHNR and CDR2 FQNEAQ (reference sequence). With 6 bases removed from V and 3 bases from J, the gap between germline ends came to 11 bases. The CDR3 loop spans 13 amino acids. CDR3 sequence (DNA): TGTGCCAGCAGTTCCACGAGAGACTATGGCTACACCTTC. Its protein product is CASSSTRDYGYTF.

The rearrangement links TRBV15 to TRBJ2-7, with D possibly TRBD1 on 6 matching bases. There are 16 residues in the CDR3. In germline, CDR1 is LNHNV, CDR2 YYDKDF (reference sequence). V gave up 8 bases and J gave up 1 base, with 21 bases separating them. CDR3 in DNA: TGTGCCACCGGGACAAGGTTTCGGGGCCAATCCTACGAGCAGTACTTC. It yields the protein CATGTRFRGQSYEQYF.

This clone has a single count. The V and J genes are TRBV9 and TRBJ1-2; D is ambiguous. There are 16 residues in the CDR3. V lost 0 bases and J 5 bases, leaving 17 bases between the germline ends. Looked up from germline, CDR1 is SGDLS and CDR2 is YYNGEE. CDR3 nucleotide sequence: TGTGCCAGCAGCGTAGTCTCGTCAGGCTTTGGGTATGGCTACACCTTC. This sequence encodes CASSVVSSGFGYGYTF.

The rearrangement uses TRBV11-2 and TRBJ1-1; D call uncertain. V lost 5 bases and J lost 4, with 17 bases in between. The V gene's germline CDR1 is SGHAT and CDR2 FQNNGV. The CDR3 consists of 15 residues. The CDR3, as DNA: TGTGCCAGCAGCCCCCGGGCGGGCATGGGCACTGAAGCTTTCTTT. It is translated as CASSPRAGMGTEAFF.

The gene calls are TRBV4-2 and TRBJ2-1, with 15 bases matching TRBD2. Trimming removed 4 bases from V and 5 bases from J; junction bases left unmatched: 6. Germline V gene lookup returns CDR1 LGHNA and CDR2 YNFKEQ. The CDR3 has 17 residues. The CDR3 DNA sequence: TGTGCCAGCAGCCTGGGACTAGCGGGGGGAACCGACAATGAGCAGTTCTTC. Protein product: CASSLGLAGGTDNEQFF.

The chain is built from TRBV11-2 and TRBJ2-2, with a possible D match to TRBD2 (6 bases). Germline V gene data show CDR1 as SGHAT and CDR2 as FQNNGV. The CDR3 extends over 16 amino acids. Trimming removed 7 bases at V and 10 bases at J, with 25 bases between. The CDR3 DNA is TGTGCCAGCAACTGGGATTGGACGGGAGCGGTTGAGGAGCTGTTTTTT. Encoded protein: CASNWDWTGAVEELFF.